The rows below give T cell receptor beta chains drawn from one sample of a study of T cell responses to AZD1222 COVID-19 vaccine. Measured with immunoSEQ multiplex PCR; TCRdb has only the in-frame clones, and not every one. The data show under 30,000 clones, with approximately 92% seen just once and 6.5% to 9% held by the top ten. Sequenced material: peripheral blood, taken 28 days after the second AZD1222 dose. The receptors stem from an adult who received the AZD1222 COVID-19 vaccine. The CDR3 runs from the conserved cysteine through the conserved F or W. A D gene is named only where the DNA matches it firmly. The size entry is marked missing in some rows and otherwise reads once, few, many or a size class.

d_call,clone_size,v_call,j_call,cdr3_aa,cdr3_nt
-,-,TRBV9,TRBJ1-6,CASSAPRGGGNSPLHF,TGTGCCAGCAGCGCTCCCAGGGGTGGAGGAAATTCACCCCTCCACTTT
TRBD1,-,TRBV7-9,TRBJ2-7,CASSLGQGVRYEQYF,TGTGCCAGCAGCTTAGGCCAGGGGGTACGCTACGAGCAGTACTTC
TRBD2,-,TRBV28,TRBJ2-7,CASSTSGTSGPGNAQYF,TGTGCCAGCAGTACCTCCGGGACTAGCGGTCCGGGAAATGCGCAGTACTTC
-,-,TRBV6-1,TRBJ2-7,CASSELLGGSYYYEQYF,TGTGCCAGCAGTGAGCTTCTAGGGGGGAGCTATTACTACGAGCAGTACTTC
-,-,TRBV5-5,TRBJ2-2,CASSSRGADTGELFF,TGTGCCAGCAGCTCCCGGGGGGCCGACACCGGGGAGCTGTTTTTT
-,once,TRBV10-1,TRBJ1-2,CASSGAGRGASRYGYTF,TGCGCCAGCAGTGGAGCGGGCAGGGGCGCCTCTCGGTATGGCTACACCTTC
TRBD1,-,TRBV5-1,TRBJ1-6,CASSPGQGNSPLHF,TGCGCCAGCAGCCCGGGACAGGGGAATTCACCCCTCCACTTT
TRBD1,-,TRBV7-2,TRBJ2-3,CASSAGGADTQYF,TGTGCCAGCAGCGCAGGGGGCGCAGATACGCAGTATTTT
TRBD1,-,TRBV7-9,TRBJ2-7,CASSQPGQGSWTYEQYF,TGTGCCAGCAGCCAGCCGGGACAGGGGTCCTGGACCTACGAGCAGTACTTC
TRBD2,-,TRBV6-4,TRBJ2-1,CASSDGTTNNEQFF,TGTGCCAGCAGTGACGGGACTACGAACAATGAGCAGTTCTTC
-,-,TRBV7-9,TRBJ1-1,CASSREANTEAFF,TGTGCCAGCAGCCGGGAGGCGAACACTGAAGCTTTCTTT
TRBD1,-,TRBV4-2,TRBJ2-1,CASSQRTGAGNEQFF,TGTGCCAGCAGCCAAAGGACAGGAGCCGGCAATGAGCAGTTCTTC
-,once,TRBV7-3,TRBJ2-5,CASSTDGTMSGTQYF,TGTGCCAGCAGCACCGACGGGACAATGAGTGGGACCCAGTACTTC
-,-,TRBV4-3,TRBJ2-6,CASSQDYGFSGANVLTF,TGCGCCAGCAGCCAAGATTATGGGTTCTCTGGGGCCAACGTCCTGACTTTC
-,-,TRBV28,TRBJ2-1,CASSYQPPYNEQFF,TGTGCCAGCAGTTATCAACCACCCTACAATGAGCAGTTCTTC
-,-,TRBV21-1,TRBJ1-2,CASSKEPHSYGYTF,TGTGCCAGCAGCAAAGAACCGCACTCCTATGGCTACACCTTC
TRBD2,-,TRBV7-3,TRBJ2-2,CASSLTGGLAGETGELFF,TGTGCCAGCAGCTTAACGGGGGGACTAGCGGGAGAAACCGGGGAGCTGTTTTTT
-,-,TRBV6-2/TRBV6-3,TRBJ2-5,CASSYVETQYF,TGTGCCAGCAGTTACGTGGAGACCCAGTACTTC
TRBD1,-,TRBV27,TRBJ2-1,CASSSSLAGRGRNEQFF,TGTGCCAGCAGTTCCTCTCTGGCGGGCAGGGGGCGAAATGAGCAGTTCTTC
-,-,TRBV19,TRBJ2-1,CASRPTSSYNEQFF,TGTGCCAGTAGGCCGACTAGCTCCTACAATGAGCAGTTCTTC
-,-,TRBV27,TRBJ1-6,CASSFVGDLSPLHF,TGTGCCAGCAGTTTTGTAGGGGATCTCTCACCCCTCCACTTT
TRBD1,once,TRBV10-3,TRBJ2-7,CAISTSDRAYEQYF,TGTGCCATCAGTACGTCGGACAGGGCCTACGAGCAGTACTTC
-,-,TRBV24-1,TRBJ2-1,CATSGGVLGSFHNEQFF,TGTGCCACCAGTGGTGGTGTGCTCGGGAGTTTCCACAATGAGCAGTTCTTC
-,-,TRBV28,TRBJ2-1,CASSGGQGGNEQFF,TGTGCCAGCAGTGGCGGCCAGGGCGGCAATGAGCAGTTCTTC
-,-,TRBV7-3,TRBJ1-2,CASSAPGAVIQQGWRHYGYTF,TGTGCCAGCAGCGCTCCCGGGGCAGTGATCCAGCAGGGGTGGAGGCACTATGGCTACACCTTC
TRBD2,-,TRBV6-2/TRBV6-3,TRBJ2-5,CASSSHPKKRGRETQYF,TGTGCCAGCAGTTCCCATCCCAAAAAGCGGGGTAGAGAGACCCAGTACTTC
TRBD2,-,TRBV7-2,TRBJ2-1,CASSLASGNYNEQFF,TGTGCCAGCAGCTTAGCGAGCGGGAACTACAATGAGCAGTTCTTC
TRBD1,-,TRBV29-1,TRBJ1-2,CSVVGQGVLYGYTF,TGCAGCGTTGTTGGGCAGGGGGTCCTCTATGGCTACACCTTC
TRBD2,-,TRBV2,TRBJ2-7,CASSLAGRGYEQYF,TGTGCCAGCAGTTTAGCGGGGCGGGGTTACGAGCAGTACTTC
-,-,TRBV27,TRBJ1-6,CASRLRAPMLYNSPLHF,TGTGCCAGCAGACTCAGGGCCCCAATGCTCTATAATTCACCCCTCCACTTT
TRBD2,-,TRBV24-1,TRBJ2-5,CATRANRREGETQYF,TGTGCCACCAGGGCCAATCGGCGGGAGGGGGAGACCCAGTACTTC
-,-,TRBV7-2,TRBJ2-3,CASSLLGSSTDTQYF,TGTGCCAGCAGCTTACTGGGCTCTAGCACAGATACGCAGTATTTT
-,-,TRBV19,TRBJ1-2,CASSPIVATEPRGYTF,TGTGCCAGTAGTCCAATTGTGGCGACGGAGCCCCGGGGCTACACCTTC
-,-,TRBV6-5,TRBJ2-7,CASGLTLTAYEQYF,TGTGCCAGCGGTCTGACACTGACCGCCTACGAGCAGTACTTC
-,-,TRBV6-2/TRBV6-3,TRBJ1-2,CASSARDGLFNYGYTF,TGTGCCAGCAGCGCGCGGGACGGACTCTTTAACTATGGCTACACCTTC
-,-,TRBV5-1,TRBJ2-5,CASSLGFSTGETQYF,TGCGCCAGCAGCTTGGGATTTAGTACGGGGGAGACCCAGTACTTC
TRBD2,-,TRBV11-3,TRBJ2-1,CASSLGSGTSGWDYNEQFF,TGTGCCAGCAGCTTAGGGTCCGGGACTAGCGGGTGGGACTACAATGAGCAGTTCTTC
TRBD2,-,TRBV6-4,TRBJ2-1,CASSDVRAGAPYNEQFF,TGTGCCAGCAGTGACGTACGAGCGGGAGCACCCTACAATGAGCAGTTCTTC
-,-,TRBV27,TRBJ1-2,CASSLSRTGDYGYTF,TGTGCCAGCAGCTTATCTCGGACGGGAGACTATGGCTACACCTTC
TRBD1,-,TRBV27,TRBJ2-5,CASSPKGARETQYF,TGTGCCAGCAGCCCGAAGGGGGCGCGGGAGACCCAGTACTTC
TRBD2,-,TRBV28,TRBJ2-3,CASSQTGLGRFSTDTQYF,TGTGCCAGCAGCCAAACAGGACTAGGGAGGTTTAGCACAGATACGCAGTATTTT
-,-,TRBV7-9,TRBJ1-6,CASSLGASASNNSPLHF,TGTGCCAGCAGCTTAGGGGCCTCGGCCAGTAATAATTCACCCCTCCACTTT
-,-,TRBV6-2/TRBV6-3,TRBJ1-6,CASSYSGSPLHF,TGTGCCAGCAGTTACTCGGGGTCACCCCTCCACTTT
TRBD2,-,TRBV7-9,TRBJ2-7,CASSLAGNGLAGRSGEQYF,TGTGCCAGCAGCTTAGCGGGGAACGGGCTAGCGGGCCGTTCCGGAGAGCAGTACTTC